This T cell receptor (beta chain) comes out of a study of cytotoxic CD8 clonotypes in ibrutinib-treated CLL. Produced via immunoSEQ multiplex PCR; TCRdb's table is partial and in-frame only. Found here are some 130,000 clones, over 75% of them singletons; the top ten hold roughly 2%. Frozen PBMC stocks contributed roughly 2.1 micrograms of genomic DNA to the TCR beta libraries. Worth noting for this clone: Antigen: not known.

The CDR3 is 14 amino acids. V lost 6 bases, J lost 3 bases, and 13 bases lay in between. Germline values: CDR1 SGHTA, CDR2 FQGTGA. Study-wide findings and caveats: Sustained-remission and progressing patients' sampling times differed. On treatment, the uncommon public clonotypes contracted or remained stable.

This specimen consisted of PBMCs, obtained after 24 months of ibrutinib treatment. The chain combines TRBV7-3 with TRBJ2-3; the D is unclear. This TCR was recovered from a human donor with chronic lymphocytic leukemia. The CDR3 here is CASSPTSPTDTQYF. The CDR3 region has the DNA TGTGCCAGCAGTCCGACATCACCAACAGATACGCAGTATTTT.